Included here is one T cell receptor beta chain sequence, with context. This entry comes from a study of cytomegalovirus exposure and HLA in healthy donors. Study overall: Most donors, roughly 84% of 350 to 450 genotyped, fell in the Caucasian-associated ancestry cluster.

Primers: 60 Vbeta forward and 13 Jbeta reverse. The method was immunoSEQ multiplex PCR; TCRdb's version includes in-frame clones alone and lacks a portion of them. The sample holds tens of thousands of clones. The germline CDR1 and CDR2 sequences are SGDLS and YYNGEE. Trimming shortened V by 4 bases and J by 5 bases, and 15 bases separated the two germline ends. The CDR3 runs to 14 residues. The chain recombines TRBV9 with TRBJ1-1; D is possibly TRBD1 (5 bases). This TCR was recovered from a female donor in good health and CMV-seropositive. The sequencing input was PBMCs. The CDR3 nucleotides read TGTGCCAGCAGCACCGCCGGGACTCGGACTGAAGCTTTCTTT. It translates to CASSTAGTRTEAFF.